This TCR beta chain was obtained from a study of control samples from healthy donors and cancer patients. The ends were cut back, 6 bases at V and 4 bases at J, with 12 bases in the middle. The CDR3 has 13 amino acids. Assay: immunoSEQ multiplex PCR; the TCRdb copy retains only in-frame clones and omits some. Of approximately 87,000 clones listed, roughly 86% were seen once; the top ten hold roughly 1.3%. This chain uses TRBV12-3 or TRBV12-4 with TRBJ1-2; the D gene is possibly TRBD1 (6 bases). Sequenced input: blood. The clonotype comes from a woman in her forties or fifties in good health. CDR3 residues: CASSPDRRYGYTF. In DNA, the CDR3 is TGTGCCAGCAGCCCTGACAGGCGCTATGGCTACACCTTC.